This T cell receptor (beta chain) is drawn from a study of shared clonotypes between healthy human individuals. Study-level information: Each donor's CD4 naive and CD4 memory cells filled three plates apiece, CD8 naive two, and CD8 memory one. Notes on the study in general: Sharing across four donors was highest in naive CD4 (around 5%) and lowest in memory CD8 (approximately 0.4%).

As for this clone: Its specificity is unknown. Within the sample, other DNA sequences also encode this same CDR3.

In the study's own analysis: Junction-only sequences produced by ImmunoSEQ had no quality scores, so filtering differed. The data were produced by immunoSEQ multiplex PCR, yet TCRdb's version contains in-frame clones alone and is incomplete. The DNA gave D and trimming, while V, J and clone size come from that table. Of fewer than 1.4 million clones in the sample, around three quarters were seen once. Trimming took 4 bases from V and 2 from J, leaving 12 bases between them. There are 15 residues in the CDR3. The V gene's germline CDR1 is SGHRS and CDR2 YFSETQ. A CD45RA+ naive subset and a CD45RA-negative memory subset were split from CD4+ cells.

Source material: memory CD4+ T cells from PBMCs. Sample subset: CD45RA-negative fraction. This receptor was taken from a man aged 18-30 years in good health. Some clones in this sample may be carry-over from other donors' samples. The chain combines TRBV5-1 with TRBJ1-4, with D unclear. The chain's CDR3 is CASSDPQGTNEKLFF. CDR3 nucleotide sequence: TGCGCCAGCAGCGACCCACAAGGGACTAATGAAAAACTGTTTTTT.